A selection of T cell receptor beta chains follows, all from one sample in a study of cytomegalovirus exposure and HLA in healthy donors. Clones were read by immunoSEQ multiplex PCR, and TCRdb kept only the in-frame ones, dropping some. The sample has over 95,000 clones; over 60% are singletons. Material for sequencing was PBMCs. Receptor source: a man aged 35 to 55 in good health and CMV-seropositive. Each CDR3 is given with its conserved first and last residue. Fields, in order: V gene, clone size, J gene, D gene, CDR3 protein, CDR3 DNA. The D gene is left open where the match is weak. Only some rows state a clone size, as once, few, many or a class for expanded clones.

TRBV5-1	NA	TRBJ2-7	NA	CASSFDQEAYEQYF	TGCGCCAGCAGCTTTGACCAGGAGGCCTACGAGCAGTACTTC
TRBV5-1	NA	TRBJ2-7	TRBD1	CASSYGSGDRGYEQYF	TGCGCCAGCAGCTATGGTTCGGGGGACAGGGGTTACGAGCAGTACTTC
TRBV11-2	NA	TRBJ2-2	NA	CASSLGPAGELFF	TGTGCCAGCAGCTTAGGCCCAGCCGGGGAGCTGTTTTTT
TRBV11-2	once	TRBJ2-7	TRBD2	CASSPFPGLERYEQYF	TGTGCCAGCAGTCCCTTTCCTGGACTAGAAAGATACGAGCAGTACTTC
TRBV9	NA	TRBJ1-4	NA	CASSVGGGEKLFF	TGTGCCAGCAGCGTTGGGGGCGGCGAAAAACTGTTTTTT
TRBV27	NA	TRBJ2-7	NA	CASSLSGGEYTYEQYF	TGTGCCAGCAGTTTATCAGGGGGGGAATACACCTACGAGCAGTACTTC
TRBV7-2	NA	TRBJ2-7	NA	CASSLTGIYEQYF	TGTGCCAGCAGCTTAACAGGGATCTACGAGCAGTACTTC
TRBV7-8	NA	TRBJ2-3	TRBD2	CASSPTAGGPLF	TGTGCCAGCAGCCCAACAGCGGGGGGCCCTTTATTT
TRBV4-3	NA	TRBJ2-6	NA	CASSSSPRGASGANVLTF	TGCGCCAGCAGTTCCTCTCCACGGGGGGCTTCTGGGGCCAACGTCCTGACTTTC
TRBV9	few	TRBJ2-4	NA	CASSESLMTGSKNIQYF	TGTGCCAGCAGCGAATCCCTAATGACAGGATCCAAAAACATTCAGTACTTC
TRBV9	NA	TRBJ2-5	TRBD1	CASSAGQGKETQYF	TGTGCCAGCAGCGCCGGACAGGGGAAAGAGACCCAGTACTTC
TRBV18	NA	TRBJ2-2	NA	CASSRMAGRRTGELFF	TGTGCCAGCTCGCGAATGGCGGGGAGGAGGACCGGGGAGCTGTTTTTT
TRBV28	NA	TRBJ2-7	NA	CASSFGRNEQYF	TGTGCCAGCAGTTTTGGGAGAAACGAGCAGTACTTC
TRBV19	NA	TRBJ2-7	NA	CASSMQGQSYEQYF	TGTGCCAGTAGTATGCAGGGGCAGTCCTACGAGCAGTACTTC
TRBV7-6	few	TRBJ2-1	TRBD1	CASSLSLTGADEQFF	TGTGCCAGCAGCTTAAGCCTGACAGGGGCCGATGAGCAGTTCTTC
TRBV4-3	NA	TRBJ2-3	TRBD2	CASSQPGLAGGPAQGRTDTQYF	TGCGCCAGCAGCCAACCGGGACTAGCGGGGGGGCCGGCACAGGGCCGCACAGATACGCAGTATTTT
TRBV28	NA	TRBJ1-2	TRBD1	CASGSNDRGGYGYTF	TGTGCCAGCGGCTCGAATGACAGGGGTGGCTATGGCTACACCTTC
TRBV7-9	NA	TRBJ1-3	NA	CASSLYSSGNTIYF	TGTGCCAGCAGCTTATACAGCTCTGGAAACACCATATATTTT
TRBV25-1	NA	TRBJ2-1	TRBD1	CASSVRGQGDNEQFF	TGTGCCAGCAGTGTGCGGGGACAGGGGGACAATGAGCAGTTCTTC
TRBV11-2	NA	TRBJ1-5	NA	CASSPTPYSNQPQHF	TGTGCCAGCAGCCCAACACCGTATAGCAATCAGCCCCAGCATTTT
TRBV6-1	NA	TRBJ1-5	NA	CASNLGVGNQPQHF	TGTGCCAGCAATCTAGGGGTGGGCAATCAGCCCCAGCATTTT
TRBV7-3	NA	TRBJ2-3	NA	CASSLTSAGPSTDTQYF	TGTGCCAGCAGCTTAACTTCGGCAGGGCCTAGCACAGATACGCAGTATTTT
TRBV5-6	NA	TRBJ1-5	NA	CASSESPNQPQHF	TGTGCCAGCAGCGAGTCCCCAAATCAGCCCCAGCATTTT
TRBV19	once	TRBJ2-3	NA	CASKGGVPPRTQYF	TGTGCCAGTAAAGGGGGGGTCCCGCCAAGAACGCAGTATTTT
TRBV7-9	NA	TRBJ2-5	NA	CASKSGSTRWETQYF	TGTGCCAGCAAGAGCGGCTCTACAAGGTGGGAGACCCAGTACTTC
TRBV30	NA	TRBJ2-7	TRBD1	CAWRGRQGYEQYF	TGTGCCTGGAGGGGAAGACAGGGCTACGAGCAGTACTTC
TRBV7-2	NA	TRBJ1-4	NA	CASSDQGPEKLFF	TGTGCCAGCAGCGATCAGGGGCCGGAAAAACTGTTTTTT
TRBV7-9	once	TRBJ1-2	TRBD1	CATTGAGGTGGSGYTF	TGTGCCACCACAGGTGCGGGAGGGACAGGGGGTTCGGGCTACACCTTC
TRBV28	NA	TRBJ1-2	TRBD1	CASNRRQGTYGYTF	TGTGCCAGCAATAGACGACAGGGAACGTATGGCTACACCTTC
TRBV4-1	NA	TRBJ2-7	TRBD2	CASSQEGTRNEQYF	TGCGCCAGCAGCCAAGAAGGGACTAGAAACGAGCAGTACTTC
TRBV7-7	NA	TRBJ2-3	NA	CASSLSPGTDTQYF	TGTGCTAGCAGCTTATCACCGGGTACAGATACGCAGTATTTT
TRBV28	NA	TRBJ2-1	NA	CASSSSILNEQFF	TGTGCCAGCAGTTCGAGCATCCTCAATGAGCAGTTCTTC
TRBV7-9	NA	TRBJ2-2	NA	CASSLTAGELFF	TGTGCCAGCAGCTTGACTGCCGGGGAGCTGTTTTTT
TRBV18	NA	TRBJ2-3	TRBD1	CASSPTTGEDTDTQYF	TGTGCCAGCTCACCCACGACAGGGGAGGACACAGATACGCAGTATTTT
TRBV2	few	TRBJ1-5	NA	CASSGDGESQPQHF	TGTGCCAGCAGCGGCGACGGGGAGAGTCAGCCCCAGCATTTT
TRBV9	NA	TRBJ2-3	TRBD2	CASSVTSGASTDTQYF	TGTGCCAGCAGCGTCACTAGCGGGGCCAGCACAGATACGCAGTATTTT
TRBV5-8	few	TRBJ2-5	NA	CASRGHRETQETQYF	TGTGCCAGCAGGGGACACAGGGAGACACAAGAGACCCAGTACTTC
TRBV5-1	few	TRBJ1-3	TRBD1	CASSGQGSGNTIYF	TGCGCCAGCAGTGGACAGGGTTCGGGAAACACCATATATTTT
TRBV7-9	few	TRBJ1-2	NA	CASSQEVRYGYTF	TGTGCCAGCAGCCAAGAGGTCCGTTATGGCTACACCTTC
TRBV12-5	NA	TRBJ2-3	TRBD1	CASGARDRGPDTQYF	TGTGCTAGTGGTGCCCGGGACAGGGGGCCAGATACGCAGTATTTT
TRBV28	few	TRBJ2-1	NA	CASNTYYNEQFF	TGTGCCAGCAATACCTACTACAATGAGCAGTTCTTC
TRBV6-5	NA	TRBJ1-6	TRBD1	CASSYVQGYNSPLHF	TGTGCCAGCAGTTACGTACAGGGGTATAATTCACCCCTCCACTTT
TRBV5-1	NA	TRBJ1-5	NA	CASSFGSNQPQHF	TGCGCCAGCAGCTTCGGTAGCAATCAGCCCCAGCATTTT
TRBV7-8	NA	TRBJ2-2	TRBD2	CASSSGLAGVLSGELFF	TGTGCCAGCAGCTCCGGACTAGCGGGGGTGTTGTCCGGGGAGCTGTTTTTT
TRBV7-9	NA	TRBJ1-2	NA	CSSSFSIEGYTF	TGTTCCAGCAGCTTCTCGATTGAGGGCTACACCTTC
TRBV7-6	few	TRBJ1-6	NA	CASSLAGGYNSPLHF	TGTGCCAGCAGCTTAGCCGGGGGTTACAATTCACCCCTCCACTTT
TRBV28	NA	TRBJ2-5	NA	CASMQGSETQYF	TGTGCCAGCATGCAGGGGTCAGAGACCCAGTACTTC
TRBV28	few	TRBJ1-3	TRBD1	CASRLTGAPGNTIYF	TGTGCCAGCAGGCTCACAGGGGCCCCTGGAAACACCATATATTTT
TRBV11-2	NA	TRBJ1-1	TRBD1	CASSLEGGQEGWNTEAFF	TGTGCCAGCAGCTTAGAAGGGGGACAGGAGGGTTGGAACACTGAAGCTTTCTTT
TRBV9	NA	TRBJ1-6	TRBD1	CASSPQDRGWGGGALHF	TGTGCCAGCAGCCCCCAGGACAGGGGATGGGGTGGGGGGGCCCTCCACTTT
TRBV5-1	NA	TRBJ2-3	TRBD2	CASSSVGSGGTSTDTQYF	TGCGCCAGCAGCTCCGTTGGTAGCGGGGGAACTAGCACAGATACGCAGTATTTT
TRBV19	NA	TRBJ2-1	NA	CASSTTDEQFF	TGTGCCAGTAGCACCACGGATGAGCAGTTCTTC
TRBV7-9	NA	TRBJ2-1	NA	CASSPGLNEQFF	TGTGCCAGCAGCCCAGGGCTCAATGAGCAGTTCTTC
TRBV4-2	few	TRBJ2-3	NA	CASSQVVITDTQYF	TGTGCCAGCAGCCAAGTAGTGATCACAGATACGCAGTATTTT
TRBV7-2	NA	TRBJ1-6	NA	CASSLALGGFRNSPLHF	TGTGCCAGCAGCTTAGCGCTTGGAGGGTTTCGTAATTCACCCCTCCACTTT